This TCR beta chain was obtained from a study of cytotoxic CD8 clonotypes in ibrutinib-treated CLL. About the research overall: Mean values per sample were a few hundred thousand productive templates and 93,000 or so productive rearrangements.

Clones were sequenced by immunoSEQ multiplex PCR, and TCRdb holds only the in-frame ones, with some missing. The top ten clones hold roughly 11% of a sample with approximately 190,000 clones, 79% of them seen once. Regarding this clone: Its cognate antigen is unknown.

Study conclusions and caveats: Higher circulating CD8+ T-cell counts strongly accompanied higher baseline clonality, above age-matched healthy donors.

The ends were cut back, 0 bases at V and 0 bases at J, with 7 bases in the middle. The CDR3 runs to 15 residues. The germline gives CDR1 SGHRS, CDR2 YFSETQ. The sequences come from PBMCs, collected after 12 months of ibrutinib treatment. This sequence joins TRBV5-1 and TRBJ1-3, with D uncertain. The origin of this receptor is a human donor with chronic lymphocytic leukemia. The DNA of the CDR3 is TGCGCCAGCAGCTTGGCAAGGGACTCTGGAAACACCATATATTTT. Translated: CASSLARDSGNTIYF.